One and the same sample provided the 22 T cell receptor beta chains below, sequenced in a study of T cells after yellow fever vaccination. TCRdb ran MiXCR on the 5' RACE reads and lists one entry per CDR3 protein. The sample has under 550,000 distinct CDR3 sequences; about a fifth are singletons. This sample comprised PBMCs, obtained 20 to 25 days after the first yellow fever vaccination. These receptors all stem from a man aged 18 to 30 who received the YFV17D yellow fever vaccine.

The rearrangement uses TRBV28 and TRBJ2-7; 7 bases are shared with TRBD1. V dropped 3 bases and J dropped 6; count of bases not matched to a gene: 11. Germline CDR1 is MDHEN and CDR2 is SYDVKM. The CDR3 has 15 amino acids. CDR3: CASSLTTGAPGEQYV. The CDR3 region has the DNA TGTGCCAGCAGTTTGACTACAGGGGCCCCAGGCGAGCAGTACGTC.

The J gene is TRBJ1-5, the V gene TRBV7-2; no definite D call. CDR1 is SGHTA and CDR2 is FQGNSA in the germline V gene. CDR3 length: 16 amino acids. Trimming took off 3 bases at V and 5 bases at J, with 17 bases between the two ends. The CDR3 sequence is CASSFGSRGRDQPQHF. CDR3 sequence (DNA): TGTGCCAGCAGCTTCGGCTCTCGTGGCAGAGATCAGCCCCAGCATTTT.

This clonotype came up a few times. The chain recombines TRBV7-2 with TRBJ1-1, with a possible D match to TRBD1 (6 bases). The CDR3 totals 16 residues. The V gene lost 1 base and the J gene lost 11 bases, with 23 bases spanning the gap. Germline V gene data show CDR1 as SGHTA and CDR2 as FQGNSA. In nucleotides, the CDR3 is TGTGCCAGCAGCTTAGTTAGAGGGCATGCAGGGGCTCGGGCTTTCTTT. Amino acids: CASSLVRGHAGARAFF. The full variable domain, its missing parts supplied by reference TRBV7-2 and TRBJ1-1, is GAGVSQSPSNKVTEKGKDVELRCDPISGHTALYWYRQSLGQGLEFLIYFQGNSAPDKSGLPSDRFSAERTGGSVSTLTIQRTQQEDSAVYLCASSLVRGHAGARAFFGQGTRLTVV.

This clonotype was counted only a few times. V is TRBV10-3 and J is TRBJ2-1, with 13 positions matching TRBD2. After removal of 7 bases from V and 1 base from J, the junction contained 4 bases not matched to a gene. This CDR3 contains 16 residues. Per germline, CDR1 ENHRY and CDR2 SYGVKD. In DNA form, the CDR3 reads TGTGCCATCAAGGGGACTAGCGGGGTTTCCTACAATGAGCAGTTCTTC. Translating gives CAIKGTSGVSYNEQFF.

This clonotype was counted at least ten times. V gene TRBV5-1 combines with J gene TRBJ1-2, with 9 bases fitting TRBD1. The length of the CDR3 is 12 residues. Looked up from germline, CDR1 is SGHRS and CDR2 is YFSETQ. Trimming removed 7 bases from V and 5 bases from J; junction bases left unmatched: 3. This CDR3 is CASADRGYGYTF. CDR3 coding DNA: TGCGCCAGCGCGGACAGGGGATATGGCTACACCTTC.

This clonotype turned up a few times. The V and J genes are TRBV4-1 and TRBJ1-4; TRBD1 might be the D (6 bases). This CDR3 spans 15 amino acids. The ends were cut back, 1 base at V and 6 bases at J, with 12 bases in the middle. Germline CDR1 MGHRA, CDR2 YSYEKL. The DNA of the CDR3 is TGCGCCAGCAGCCAAGTACAGGGAGGGGATGAAAAACTGTTTTTT. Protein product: CASSQVQGGDEKLFF.

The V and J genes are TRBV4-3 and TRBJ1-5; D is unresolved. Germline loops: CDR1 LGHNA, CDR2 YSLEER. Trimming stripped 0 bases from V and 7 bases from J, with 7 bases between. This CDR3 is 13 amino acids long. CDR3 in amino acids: CASSQEELQPQHF. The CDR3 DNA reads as TGCGCCAGCAGCCAAGAGGAATTACAGCCCCAGCATTTT.

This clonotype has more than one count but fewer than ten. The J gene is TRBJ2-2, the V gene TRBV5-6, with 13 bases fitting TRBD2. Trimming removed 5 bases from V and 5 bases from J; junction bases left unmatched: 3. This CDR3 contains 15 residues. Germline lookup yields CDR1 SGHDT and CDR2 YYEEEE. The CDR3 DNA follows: TGTGCCAGCAGACTAGCGGGGGGGTCAACCGGGGAGCTGTTTTTT. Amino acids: CASRLAGGSTGELFF.

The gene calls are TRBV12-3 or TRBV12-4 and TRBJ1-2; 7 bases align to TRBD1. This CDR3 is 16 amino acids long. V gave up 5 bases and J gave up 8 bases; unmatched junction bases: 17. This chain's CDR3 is CASSPLPGQPPGGYTF. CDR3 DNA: TGTGCCAGCAGTCCCCTACCGGGACAGCCCCCGGGGGGCTACACCTTC.

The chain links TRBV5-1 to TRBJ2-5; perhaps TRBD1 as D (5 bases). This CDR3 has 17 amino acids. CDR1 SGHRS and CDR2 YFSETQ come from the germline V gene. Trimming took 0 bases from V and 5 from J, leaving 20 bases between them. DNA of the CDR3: TGCGCCAGCAGCTTGGAACCCCCAGGGTCCGGTCCGGAGACCCAGTACTTC. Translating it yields CASSLEPPGSGPETQYF.

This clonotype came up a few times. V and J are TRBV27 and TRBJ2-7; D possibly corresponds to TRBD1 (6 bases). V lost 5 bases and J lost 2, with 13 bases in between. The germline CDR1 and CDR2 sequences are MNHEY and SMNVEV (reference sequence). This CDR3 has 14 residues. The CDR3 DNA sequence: TGTGCCAGCAGTAGCTACAGGGTAGCCTACGAGCAGTACTTC. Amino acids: CASSSYRVAYEQYF.

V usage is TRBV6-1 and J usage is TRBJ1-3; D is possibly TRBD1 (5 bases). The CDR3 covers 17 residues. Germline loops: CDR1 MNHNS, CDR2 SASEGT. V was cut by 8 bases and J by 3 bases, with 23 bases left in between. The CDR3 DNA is TGTGCCAGCGAACACAGGAGAGGGTCCAACTTTGGAAACACCATATATTTT. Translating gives CASEHRRGSNFGNTIYF.

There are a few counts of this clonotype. The CDR3 DNA follows: TGTGCCAGCAGCTTAACTGGCAGCATTCAATACAATGAGCAGTTCTTC. Amino acids: CASSLTGSIQYNEQFF. The chain joins TRBV7-3 to TRBJ2-1; no firm D call. V shed 0 bases and J shed 4 bases, with 13 bases lying between them. CDR1 SGHTA and CDR2 FQGTGA come from the germline V gene. This CDR3 spans 16 amino acids.

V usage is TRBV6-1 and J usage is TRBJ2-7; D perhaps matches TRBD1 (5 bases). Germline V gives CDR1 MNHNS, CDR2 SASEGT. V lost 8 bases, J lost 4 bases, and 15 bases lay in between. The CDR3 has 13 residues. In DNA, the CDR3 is TGTGCCAGCGGGGTCGACAGCCGATACGAGCAGTACGTC. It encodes CASGVDSRYEQYV.

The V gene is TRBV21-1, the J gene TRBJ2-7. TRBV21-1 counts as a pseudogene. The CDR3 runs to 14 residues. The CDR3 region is CASSLNRRAYEQYF. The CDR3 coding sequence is TGTGCCAGCAGCCTAAACAGGCGCGCCTACGAGCAGTACTTC.

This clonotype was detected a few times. CDR3 sequence (DNA): TGTGCCAGCAGTTCACAAATGCGGGACACCGCAGGAGGGGATGAGCAGTTCTTC. Encoded protein: CASSSQMRDTAGGDEQFF. This chain links TRBV6-5 with TRBJ2-1; D may be TRBD1 or TRBD2 (6 bases each). Germline CDR1 is MNHEY and CDR2 is SVGAGI. The CDR3 has 18 residues. V lost 4 bases to trimming and J lost 8 bases, with 27 bases between them.

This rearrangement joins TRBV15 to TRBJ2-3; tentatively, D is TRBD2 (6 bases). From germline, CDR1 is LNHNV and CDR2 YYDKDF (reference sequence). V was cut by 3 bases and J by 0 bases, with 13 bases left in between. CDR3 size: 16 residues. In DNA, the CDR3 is TGTGCCACCAGCAGGCCTTTAGCGGCTAGCACAGATACGCAGTATTTT. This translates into CATSRPLAASTDTQYF. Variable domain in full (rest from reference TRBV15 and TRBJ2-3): DAMVIQNPRYQVTQFGKPVTLSCSQTLNHNVMYWYQQKSSQAPKLLFHYYDKDFNNEADTPDNFQSRRPNTSFCFLDIRSPGLGDTAMYLCATSRPLAASTDTQYFGPGTRLTVL.

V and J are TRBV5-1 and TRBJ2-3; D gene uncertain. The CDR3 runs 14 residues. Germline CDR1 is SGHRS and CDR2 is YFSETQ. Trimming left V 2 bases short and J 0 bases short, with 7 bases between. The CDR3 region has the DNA TGCGCCAGCAGCTTCGACGGTAGCACAGATACGCAGTATTTT. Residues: CASSFDGSTDTQYF.

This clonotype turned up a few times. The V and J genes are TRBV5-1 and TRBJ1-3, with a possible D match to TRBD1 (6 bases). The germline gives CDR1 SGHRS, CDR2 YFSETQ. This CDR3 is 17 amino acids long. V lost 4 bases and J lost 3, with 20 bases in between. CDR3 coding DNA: TGCGCCAGCAGCCAGAAAGTGGCAGGGGAAGATGGAAACACCATATATTTT. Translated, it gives CASSQKVAGEDGNTIYF.

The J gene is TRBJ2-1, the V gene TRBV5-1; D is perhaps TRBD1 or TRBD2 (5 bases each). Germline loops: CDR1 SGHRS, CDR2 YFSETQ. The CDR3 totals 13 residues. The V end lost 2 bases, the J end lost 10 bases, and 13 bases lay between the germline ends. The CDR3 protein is CASSFVGAGEQFF. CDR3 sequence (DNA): TGCGCCAGCAGCTTCGTCGGGGCTGGGGAGCAGTTCTTC.

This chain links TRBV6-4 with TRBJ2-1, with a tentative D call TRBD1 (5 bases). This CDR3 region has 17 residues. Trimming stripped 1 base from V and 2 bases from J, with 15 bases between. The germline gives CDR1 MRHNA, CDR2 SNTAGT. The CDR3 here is CASSDWSDSSAYNEQFF. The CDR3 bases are TGTGCCAGCAGTGACTGGAGCGACAGTTCCGCCTACAATGAGCAGTTCTTC.

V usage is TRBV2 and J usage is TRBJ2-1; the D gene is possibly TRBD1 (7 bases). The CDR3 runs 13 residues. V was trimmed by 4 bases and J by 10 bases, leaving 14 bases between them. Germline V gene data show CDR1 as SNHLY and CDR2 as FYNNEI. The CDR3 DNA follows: TGTGCCAGCAGTGCTCGGCAGGGGGGCGAGCAGTTCTTC. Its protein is CASSARQGGEQFF. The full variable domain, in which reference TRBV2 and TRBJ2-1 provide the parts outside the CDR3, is EPEVTQTPSHQVTQMGQEVILRCVPISNHLYFYWYRQILGQKVEFLVSFYNNEISEKSEIFDDQFSVERPDGSNFTLKIRSTKLEDSAMYFCASSARQGGEQFFGPGTRLTVL.